The sample holds one count of the clone carrying this TCR beta chain. What it recognizes is unknown. Trimming pared 3 bases from V and 3 bases from J, leaving 12 bases between. The CDR3 has 13 amino acids. Germline values: CDR1 DFQATT, CDR2 SNEGSKA (reference sequence). TCR beta VDJ combinations and CDR3 sequences were profiled from genomic DNA. TCRdb fed the reads into MiXCR, producing one record per CDR3 protein. The sample has about 190,000 distinct CDR3 sequences; around 59% are singletons. These data belong to a study of CD8+CD57+ T cells in acquired aplastic anemia. Findings and limits, study-wide: Controls and patients did not differ significantly in CD8+ Simpson's diversity.

This receptor was identified in a human donor in good health, serving as a control. The V and J genes are TRBV20-1 and TRBJ2-7; D unresolved. Sequenced material: sorted CD4+, CD8+, or CD8+CD57+ T cells (not recorded which) from PBMCs. The CDR3 spells CSASLLKGYEQYF. The CDR3 DNA sequence: TGCAGTGCTAGCCTTCTCAAGGGCTACGAGCAGTACTTC.